The 2 T cell receptor beta chains listed next were all sequenced from one sample in a study of blood T cell repertoires in COVID-19. The data were produced by immunoSEQ multiplex PCR, yet TCRdb's version contains in-frame clones alone and is incomplete. The repertoire holds some 80,000 clones, with 81% as singletons. Sequenced: peripheral blood. The receptors come from an elderly man with acute or convalescent COVID-19.

DNA for the CDR3: TGTGCCAGCTCACTAGGAAGGACAGAGCGGAGTACGACTGAAGCTTTCTTT. It translates to CASSLGRTERSTTEAFF. The chain couples TRBV18 to TRBJ1-1, with a tentative D call TRBD1 (6 bases). V lost 4 bases and J 5 bases, leaving 23 bases between the germline ends. The germline gives CDR1 KGHSH, CDR2 LQKENI. The CDR3 loop spans 17 amino acids.

The chain is built from TRBV19 and TRBJ2-1; 10 bases fit TRBD1. In germline, CDR1 is LNHDA, CDR2 SQIVND (reference sequence). The ends lost 7 bases at V and 8 bases at J; junction bases unmatched: 5. This CDR3 region has 13 residues. The chain's CDR3 is CASTKTGGYEQFF. CDR3 nucleotide sequence: TGTGCCAGTACAAAGACAGGGGGCTATGAGCAGTTCTTC.